This T cell receptor beta chain was observed in a study of patients and donors after allogeneic stem cell transplantation. Germline trimming cut 6 bases from V and 0 bases from J; bases unmatched to any gene: 7. CDR3 length: 15 residues. Germline CDR1 SEHNR, CDR2 FQNEAQ (reference sequence). This clonotype was observed many times. TCRdb re-analysed the RT-PCR reads in MiXCR, keeping a single row per CDR3 protein. Found here are approximately 200,000 distinct CDR3 sequences, 13% to 15% of them singletons; the top ten hold 11%. Input material: blood, either unsorted or a sorted T cell fraction (not recorded which). The chain uses TRBV7-9 and TRBJ2-7; TRBD2 matches 8 bases. The clonotype was recovered from a human donor who was either an allogeneic HSCT recipient or a stem cell or donor lymphocyte infusion donor (not recorded which). It is not recorded whose cells these are; they may come from a transplant donor. The CDR3 sequence: CASRPASGGSYEQYF. Here the CDR3 DNA reads TGTGCCAGCAGGCCCGCGAGCGGGGGCTCCTACGAGCAGTACTTC.